Presented here are 3 T cell receptor beta chains from one specimen sequenced in a study of T cells in Graves' hyperthyroidism and ophthalmopathy. Amplification of TCR beta CDR3 regions used RNA as the template. TCR CDR3 regions were first amplified by RT-PCR with HTBI primers. TCRdb used MiXCR to reprocess the multiplex PCR reads, holding one entry per CDR3 protein. The data contain around 300,000 distinct CDR3 sequences, approximately 26% of them singletons. Sequenced sample: blood. Source of these receptors: a man aged 35-49 years with Graves' hyperthyroidism that later progressed to Graves' ophthalmopathy.

This clonotype was detected ten times or more. The CDR3 is CASSRLSSETQYF. CDR3 nucleotides: TGTGCCAGCTCACGCCTGTCTAGCGAGACCCAGTACTTC. The chain uses TRBV18 and TRBJ2-5; D is perhaps TRBD2 (5 bases). Germline V lookup: CDR1 KGHSH, CDR2 LQKENI. The V and J ends lost 4 bases and 5 bases respectively, with 11 bases between them. The CDR3 has 13 amino acids.

There are many counts of this clonotype. The chain links TRBV10-3 to TRBJ1-2; D is perhaps TRBD1 (6 bases). The germline V gene has CDR1 ENHRY and CDR2 SYGVKD. The CDR3 runs 13 residues. V lost 8 bases and J 0 bases, leaving 10 bases between the germline ends. The CDR3 DNA follows: TGTGCCATCCGCGACAGGTCTAACTATGGCTACACCTTC. The encoded protein is CAIRDRSNYGYTF.

This clonotype appeared many times. This rearrangement joins TRBV5-6 to TRBJ2-2; D gene ambiguous. Between the trimmed V and J ends, which lost 3 bases and 7 bases, there was a span of 7 bases. Germline CDR1 reads SGHDT; CDR2 reads YYEEEE. This CDR3 has 12 residues. Here the CDR3 reads CASSSFFGELFF. The CDR3 DNA is TGTGCCAGCAGCTCCTTTTTCGGGGAGCTGTTTTTT.